Each of the 21 T cell receptor beta chains below was sequenced from the same sample in a study of blood T cell repertoires in COVID-19 (dated by TCRdb to between 2020 and 2021). Library creation used the immunoSEQ multiplex PCR assay. TCRdb limited this immuneACCESS table to in-frame rearrangements with V and J called. A share of clones is missing; checked studies link under half to unresolved V genes, and the rest is unexplained. In this sample the table shows about 270,000 clones, over 75% of which occur a single time. The top ten constitute approximately 10% of the sample. The specimen sequenced was peripheral blood. These receptors were collected from a woman in her 70s with acute or convalescent COVID-19.

This chain uses TRBV2 with TRBJ1-6; D is undetermined. CDR1 and CDR2 (germline): SNHLY, FYNNEI. The CDR3 length is 15 residues. V lost 6 bases to trimming and J lost 3 bases, with 12 bases between them. Here the CDR3 DNA reads TGTGCCAGCAGAAAAGAGGCAATCTATAATTCACCCCTCCACTTT. This gives the protein CASRKEAIYNSPLHF.

This clone appeared a few times. The gene calls are TRBV2 and TRBJ1-1; 9 bases are a match to TRBD1. The CDR3 contains 15 residues. Germline V gives CDR1 SNHLY, CDR2 FYNNEI. V shed 3 bases and J 4 bases; nucleotides not matched to a gene: 6. The CDR3 here is CASSDTGGASTEAFF. The DNA of the CDR3 is TGTGCCAGCAGTGACACAGGGGGCGCATCCACTGAAGCTTTCTTT.

The rearrangement joins TRBV5-1 to TRBJ1-1; 8 bases line up with TRBD1. CDR3 length equals 14 residues. Germline loops: CDR1 SGHRS, CDR2 YFSETQ. J was trimmed by 2 bases and V by 4 bases; bases with no gene match: 4. CDR3 DNA: TGCGCCAGCAGCCCCGGACAGGGTAACACTGAAGCTTTCTTT. Amino acid sequence: CASSPGQGNTEAFF.

This chain links TRBV4-1 with TRBJ1-5; D possibly corresponds to TRBD1 (5 bases). Germline lookup yields CDR1 MGHRA and CDR2 YSYEKL. CDR3 length equals 15 residues. V shed 1 base and J shed 3 bases, with 10 bases lying between them. The CDR3, as DNA: TGCGCCAGCAGCCAAGTCGGCAGGGTCAATCAGCCCCAGCATTTT. Protein product: CASSQVGRVNQPQHF.

This CDR3 is CASSRAGTGETQYF. DNA of the CDR3: TGTGCCAGCAGCAGAGCTGGGACAGGGGAGACCCAGTACTTC. This sequence joins TRBV6-5 and TRBJ2-5; 9 bases align to TRBD1. The V gene end was trimmed by 6 bases and the J gene end by 5 bases; junction bases not matched to a gene: 7. Germline values: CDR1 MNHEY, CDR2 SVGAGI. The CDR3 has 14 residues.

The chain uses TRBV5-8 and TRBJ2-7, with 7 nucleotides matching TRBD2. V shed 4 bases, J shed 2 bases, and the junction held 15 bases outside the gene matches. Germline CDR1 reads SGHTS; CDR2 reads YDEGEE. The CDR3 covers 17 residues. Here the CDR3 reads CASSPYTYWGGAYEQYF. The CDR3, as DNA: TGTGCCAGCAGCCCCTATACTTACTGGGGGGGTGCCTACGAGCAGTACTTC.

As regards this clone: The same CDR3 arises from other DNA sequences in this sample as well. This chain connects TRBV10-3 to TRBJ2-7, with 10 bases aligning to TRBD1. The CDR3 sequence is 14 residues long. Germline-derived CDR1 and CDR2 are ENHRY and SYGVKD. V lost 4 bases and J lost 3; bases outside the gene matches: 3. The CDR3 loop is CAISGGTGDYEQYF. CDR3 DNA sequence: TGTGCCATCAGTGGTGGGACAGGGGACTACGAGCAGTACTTC.

The J gene is TRBJ2-3, the V gene TRBV10-2, with TRBD2 matching over 12 bases. There are 16 residues in the CDR3. V lost 6 bases, J lost 5 bases, and 9 bases stayed unmatched. Per germline, CDR1 WSHSY and CDR2 SAAADI. The CDR3 here is CASSPSSGGARDTQYF. The CDR3 coding sequence is TGCGCCAGCAGCCCTTCTAGCGGGGGGGCGAGAGATACGCAGTATTTT.

V gene TRBV20-1 combines with J gene TRBJ1-1; weak D call: TRBD1 (5 bases). V was trimmed by 3 bases and J by 4 bases, leaving 15 bases between them. Germline V gene sequence: CDR1 DFQATT, CDR2 SNEGSKA (reference sequence). This CDR3 has 14 amino acids. CDR3 in DNA: TGCAGTGCTAGTTCCTGGGGGGGGACCACTGAAGCTTTCTTT. It is translated as CSASSWGGTTEAFF.

The rearrangement joins TRBV11-3 to TRBJ2-2; no definite D call. This CDR3 has 13 residues. Trimming removed 5 bases at V and 3 bases at J, with 7 bases between. Germline V gene sequence: CDR1 SGHNT, CDR2 YENEEA. The CDR3 sequence: CASSLRDTGELFF. The DNA for the CDR3 is TGTGCCAGCAGCCTACGGGACACCGGGGAGCTGTTTTTT.

The rearrangement uses TRBV7-2 and TRBJ2-3; the match to TRBD1 covers 9 bases. The CDR3 totals 15 residues. CDR1 is SGHTA, CDR2 FQGNSA, per germline. V gave up 4 bases and J gave up 3 bases; unmatched junction bases: 5. The CDR3 sequence: CASSWGDRETDTQYF. In nucleotides, the CDR3 is TGTGCCAGCAGCTGGGGGGACAGGGAAACAGATACGCAGTATTTT.

The chain couples TRBV6-5 to TRBJ2-7; tentative D call: TRBD2 (7 bases). Germline V CDR1 and CDR2: MNHEY, SVGAGI. Trimming removed 6 bases at V and 4 bases at J, with 19 bases between. The CDR3 is made up of 15 amino acids. CDR3 residues: CASRPPRGGGYEQYF. DNA for the CDR3: TGTGCCAGCAGACCACCTCGGGGAGGGGGGTACGAGCAGTACTTC.

CDR3 nucleotides: TGTGCCAGCAGCCCCAACGGAGACAGGGGACAATACGAGCAGTACTTC. This gives the protein CASSPNGDRGQYEQYF. The chain carries TRBV12-1 and TRBJ2-7; no DNA check was done on the table's D call, TRBD1. TRBV12-1 is annotated as a pseudogene. The CDR3 is 16 residues long.

The chain links TRBV19 to TRBJ1-3; D not certain. The germline gives CDR1 LNHDA, CDR2 SQIVND (reference sequence). This CDR3 has 15 amino acids. The V and J ends lost 4 bases and 0 bases respectively, with 10 bases between them. CDR3 residues: CASSTRRDSGNTIYF. The CDR3 DNA reads TGTGCCAGTAGTACCCGCCGAGACTCTGGAAACACCATATATTTT.

The V call is TRBV6-1, the J call TRBJ2-7; no clear D gene. Germline V gene lookup returns CDR1 MNHNS and CDR2 SASEGT. This CDR3 region has 12 residues. V was shortened by 2 bases and J by 3 bases, with 5 bases between the two germline ends. The CDR3 loop is CASSERYYEQYF. DNA of the CDR3: TGTGCCAGCAGTGAACGCTACTACGAGCAGTACTTC.

The gene calls are TRBV4-1 and TRBJ2-3; TRBD2 might be the D (5 bases). This CDR3 is 14 amino acids long. Per the germline V gene, CDR1 is MGHRA and CDR2 is YSYEKL. Trimming pared 4 bases from V and 0 bases from J, leaving 8 bases between. CDR3 bases: TGCGCCAGCAGCCCGAGCGGCAGCACAGATACGCAGTATTTT. This codes for CASSPSGSTDTQYF.

This clone was found a few times. This sequence joins TRBV4-2 and TRBJ2-7, with TRBD1 as a possible D gene (5 bases). CDR1 LGHNA and CDR2 YNFKEQ come from the germline V gene. V was pared by 3 bases and J by 0 bases, with 12 bases between. The CDR3 length is 15 residues. The CDR3 sequence is CASSQEQALSYEQYF. The DNA of the CDR3 is TGTGCCAGCAGCCAGGAACAGGCCCTCTCCTACGAGCAGTACTTC.

This clone has just a few counts. J is TRBJ2-7 and V is TRBV4-1; TRBD2 matches 8 bases. This CDR3 has 17 residues. Germline CDR1 MGHRA, CDR2 YSYEKL. The trim removed 1 base at V and 3 bases at J, leaving 11 bases unmatched. CDR3 residues: CASSQGWLAGTYYEQYF. CDR3 nucleotide sequence: TGCGCCAGCAGCCAAGGGTGGCTAGCGGGCACATACTACGAGCAGTACTTC.

As for this clone: Distinct nucleotide sequences in the sample also encode this CDR3. The V and J genes are TRBV30 and TRBJ2-2; D is perhaps TRBD1 (5 bases). The germline CDR1 and CDR2 sequences are GTSNPN and SVGIG (reference sequence). Trimming took 3 bases from V and 6 from J, leaving 17 bases between them. The CDR3 sequence is 15 residues long. The CDR3 DNA sequence: TGTGCCTGGAGGTCCAGGGTAATTCACGCCGGGGAGCTGTTTTTT. Residues: CAWRSRVIHAGELFF.

The genes are TRBV6-5 and TRBJ1-6, with TRBD1 identical over 11 bases. Germline V gene data show CDR1 as MNHEY and CDR2 as SVGAGI. V lost 6 bases, J lost 5 bases, and 3 bases stayed unmatched. The CDR3 has 15 amino acids. CDR3 DNA: TGTGCCAGCAGGGGGACAGGGGGGAATAATTCACCCCTCCACTTT. It yields the protein CASRGTGGNNSPLHF.

This clone was seen a few times. The chain links TRBV3-1 (or the pseudogene TRBV3-2) to TRBJ2-5; D perhaps matches TRBD1 (6 bases). The length of the CDR3 is 15 residues. With 7 bases removed from V and 4 bases from J, the gap between germline ends came to 19 bases. Germline values: CDR1 LGHDT, CDR2 YNNKEL (reference sequence). CDR3: CASTASGTGRETQYF. The DNA of the CDR3 is TGTGCCAGCACCGCATCGGGTACAGGGCGAGAGACCCAGTACTTC.